This T cell receptor beta chain was recorded in a study of T cells after yellow fever vaccination. Germline V gene sequence: CDR1 SGHRS, CDR2 YFSETQ. The ends were cut back, 5 bases at V and 1 base at J, with 17 bases in the middle. CDR3 length equals 16 residues. Whole-study findings and limits: Researchers noted that a small share of clonotypes showed up in both CD4 and CD8 compartments. Booster samples showed a return of most primary-vaccination clones (about 97% CD4, 88% CD8).

Each CDR3 protein gets one entry after TCRdb re-called the 5' RACE reads with MiXCR. The sample has about 260,000 distinct CDR3 sequences; about 5% are singletons. As for this clonotype: The target antigen is unknown.

The sequencing here drew on CD4+ T cells sorted from PBMCs, taken on the day of the yellow fever booster vaccination. This TCR derives from a man between 18 and 35 years old who received the YFV17D yellow fever vaccine. The chain joins TRBV5-1 to TRBJ2-3; unclear D gene. Here the CDR3 DNA reads TGCGCCAGCAGAGCTTCTTCCTTGAGAGGCACAGATACGCAGTATTTT. It specifies CASRASSLRGTDTQYF.